Listed here are 10 T cell receptor beta chains from one sample, sequenced in a study of cytomegalovirus exposure and HLA in healthy donors. Primers for the PCR totalled 60 Vbeta and 13 Jbeta. TCRdb's copy holds only in-frame clones and misses some; the assay was immunoSEQ multiplex PCR. The sample carries about 160,000 clones, around 78% recorded once. Sequencing was performed on PBMCs. These TCRs come from a woman between 40 and 55 years old in good health and CMV-seropositive.

V is TRBV18 and J is TRBJ2-7; 7 bases are shared with TRBD2. Germline V lookup: CDR1 KGHSH, CDR2 LQKENI. The ends lost 5 bases at V and 2 bases at J; junction bases unmatched: 6. CDR3 size: 14 residues. Here the CDR3 DNA reads TGTGCCAGCTCAGGGAGGGACGGAGCCTACGAGCAGTACTTC. Translation gives CASSGRDGAYEQYF.

This rearrangement joins TRBV6-5 to TRBJ1-5; TRBD1 matches at 10 bases. The CDR3 extends over 15 amino acids. The V gene end was trimmed by 5 bases and the J gene end by 7 bases; junction bases not matched to a gene: 8. Germline assignment: CDR1 MNHEY and CDR2 SVGAGI. For the CDR3, the DNA is TGTGCCAGCAGTACTTTGGGACAGGGGAACCAGCCCCAGCATTTT. This gives the protein CASSTLGQGNQPQHF.

The chain carries TRBV2 and TRBJ2-1; 9 bases are shared with TRBD1. Losses at the gene ends were 5 bases for V and 2 bases for J; bases not matched to a gene: 4. Germline values: CDR1 SNHLY, CDR2 FYNNEI. There are 15 residues in the CDR3. CDR3 in amino acids: CASSPTGGAYNEQFF. The CDR3 DNA reads as TGTGCCAGCAGTCCGACAGGGGGTGCCTACAATGAGCAGTTCTTC.

This rearrangement joins TRBV12-5 to TRBJ1-5, with TRBD1 matching 7 bases. The CDR3 totals 17 residues. Germline trimming cut 6 bases from V and 0 bases from J; bases unmatched to any gene: 11. The germline V gene encodes CDR1 LGHNT and CDR2 FRNRAP. DNA of the CDR3: TGTGCTAGTGGAACGGGACAGAATACCTATAGCAATCAGCCCCAGCATTTT. Translation gives CASGTGQNTYSNQPQHF.

The chain has TRBV14 and TRBJ1-2; TRBD1 might be the D (6 bases). Germline CDR1 SGHDN, CDR2 FVKESK. The CDR3 totals 15 residues. With 0 bases removed from V and 6 bases from J, the gap between germline ends came to 14 bases. Here the CDR3 DNA reads TGTGCCAGCAGCCAAGATCCAAACAGGGTGGATGGCTACACCTTC. Its translation: CASSQDPNRVDGYTF.

The chain is built from TRBV11-2 and TRBJ1-3, with a weak D call TRBD1 (5 bases). With 6 bases removed from V and 1 base from J, the gap between germline ends came to 10 bases. Germline CDR1 reads SGHAT; CDR2 reads FQNNGV. The CDR3 consists of 14 residues. DNA for the CDR3: TGTGCCAGCAGTTATCCAGGGTCTGGAAACACCATATATTTT. It translates to CASSYPGSGNTIYF. Full variable domain (rest looked up from reference TRBV11-2 and TRBJ1-3): EAGVAQSPRYKIIEKRQSVAFWCNPISGHATLYWYQQILGQGPKLLIQFQNNGVVDDSQLPKDRFSAERLKGVDSTLKIQPAKLEDSAVYLCASSYPGSGNTIYFGEGSWLTVV.

This sequence joins TRBV9 and TRBJ1-3, with 7 bases aligning to TRBD1. Germline V gene sequence: CDR1 SGDLS, CDR2 YYNGEE. V lost 2 bases and J lost 0; bases outside the gene matches: 2. CDR3 length: 15 residues. CDR3 DNA: TGTGCCAGCAGCGTTGAGGGGGCCTCTGGAAACACCATATATTTT. Translated: CASSVEGASGNTIYF. Full variable domain (outside the CDR3, taken from reference TRBV9 and TRBJ1-3): DSGVTQTPKHLITATGQRVTLRCSPRSGDLSVYWYQQSLDQGLQFLIQYYNGEERAKGNILERFSAQQFPDLHSELNLSSLELGDSALYFCASSVEGASGNTIYFGEGSWLTVV.

V gene TRBV5-4 combines with J gene TRBJ1-3; no clear D. Trimming cost V 5 bases and J 0 bases, with 12 bases left between them. The CDR3 runs to 15 residues. Germline CDR1 SGHNT, CDR2 YYREEE (reference sequence). The CDR3 sequence: CASSFGGDSGNTIYF. The DNA of the CDR3 is TGTGCCAGCAGTTTTGGCGGGGACTCTGGAAACACCATATATTTT.

The chain joins TRBV18 to TRBJ1-2, with D maybe TRBD1 (6 bases). The germline V and J ends were trimmed by 4 bases and 7 bases, with 13 bases remaining between them. Germline V CDR1 and CDR2: KGHSH, LQKENI. This CDR3 is built from 13 residues. CDR3 sequence reads: CASSRTERRGYTF. As DNA, the CDR3 is TGTGCCAGCTCACGGACAGAACGGCGTGGCTACACCTTC. The whole variable domain, remainder taken from reference TRBV18 and TRBJ1-2, is NAGVMQNPRHLVRRRGQEARLRCSPMKGHSHVYWYRQLPEEGLKFMVYLQKENIIDESGMPKERFSAEFPKEGPSILRIQQVVRGDSAAYFCASSRTERRGYTFGSGTRLTVV.

V usage is TRBV28 and J usage is TRBJ1-1, with TRBD1 as a possible D gene (6 bases). Germline CDR1 MDHEN, CDR2 SYDVKM. The CDR3 extends over 15 amino acids. Trimming left V 6 bases short and J 1 base short, with 15 bases between. The CDR3 bases are TGTGCCAGCAGGGAATCACAGGGACCGAACACTGAAGCTTTCTTT. Its protein is CASRESQGPNTEAFF.